Below, 21 T cell receptor beta chains from the same sample are listed, as sequenced in a study of T cells in women clearing cervical HPV infection. Sequencing was performed with immunoSEQ multiplex PCR; in TCRdb, only in-frame clones are kept and a portion is missing. This table holds approximately 35,000 clones. Sequenced: blood buffy coat. The receptor set was obtained from a woman between 18 and 70 years old with a cervical HPV16 infection that either progressed to CIN3+ or cleared (not recorded which).

To note about this clone: The CDR3 end is not reached by the read, which stops 3 residues before it; the germline J gene fills it in. Distinct nucleotide sequences in the sample also encode this CDR3. V and J are TRBV20-1 and TRBJ2-7, with 9 bases matching TRBD2. Germline lookup yields CDR1 DFQATT and CDR2 SNEGSKA (reference sequence). CDR3 length: 16 amino acids. Losses at the gene ends were 5 bases for V and 6 bases for J; bases not matched to a gene: 17. The chain's CDR3 is CSARHGGLAGVAEQYF. CDR3 DNA (partial): TGCAGTGCTCGACATGGGGGATTAGCGGGAGTTGCCGAG.

On this clone itself: The read terminates 3 residues ahead of where the CDR3 ends, so the germline J gene completes it. V gene TRBV5-1 combines with J gene TRBJ1-2; 8 bases align to TRBD1. After removal of 0 bases from V and 0 bases from J, the junction contained 7 bases not matched to a gene. Germline-derived CDR1 and CDR2 are SGHRS and YFSETQ. This CDR3 region has 17 residues. The covered CDR3 bases are TGCGCCAGCAGCTTGGGGACAGGGCCCACCTCTAACTATGGC. Translated: CASSLGTGPTSNYG. The complete CDR3 protein is CASSLGTGPTSNYGYTF.

On this clone: The junction shows a germline mismatch at one end, possibly a read error. The DNA ends 3 residues before the CDR3 does, and the rest of the CDR3 is filled in from the germline J gene. The V call is TRBV30, the J call TRBJ1-2; D is unclear. Germline assignment: CDR1 GTSNPN and CDR2 SVGIG (reference sequence). The CDR3 is 11 amino acids. The CDR3 DNA, read in part, is TGTGTCTGGGGTCCAGGAGGAGGC. Protein product: CVWGPGGG. The whole CDR3 region reads CVWGPGGGYTF.

Of note for this clone: The read finishes 3 residues shy of the CDR3 end, and the germline J gene is used to complete it. This chain links TRBV28 with TRBJ2-7; maybe TRBD1 (5 bases). Germline CDR1 reads MDHEN; CDR2 reads SYDVKM. V lost 6 bases, J lost 6 bases, and 15 bases lay in between. The CDR3 is 13 amino acids. The CDR3 DNA, read in part, is TGTGCCAGCAGAAAGACAGTCTTCGGCGAG. The encoded protein is CASRKTVFGE. The full CDR3 protein reads CASRKTVFGEQYF.

As concerns this clone: Sequencing ends 3 residues short of the CDR3 end; the germline J gene provides the rest. The V call is TRBV7-2, the J call TRBJ1-2; weak D call: TRBD1 (6 bases). CDR1 is SGHTA, CDR2 FQGNSA, per germline. The CDR3 has 15 residues. Incomplete CDR3 DNA: TGTGCCAGCAACACACTAGCGGGGGACACAGATACC. It yields the protein CASNTLAGDTDT. The entire CDR3 reads CASNTLAGDTDTYTF.

In the case of this clone: The read halts 3 residues ahead of the CDR3 end, with the missing end drawn from the germline J gene. The chain carries TRBV29-1 and TRBJ1-3, with unresolved D. Germline V gene lookup returns CDR1 SQVTM and CDR2 ANQGSEA. Trimming removed 0 bases from V and 0 bases from J, with 9 bases in between. The CDR3 has 15 amino acids. The part of the CDR3 DNA that was read is TGCAGCGTTGAAGATAGACATAGCTCTGGAAACACC. It translates to CSVEDRHSSGNT. The CDR3, in full, reads CSVEDRHSSGNTIYF.

CDR3 DNA (partial): TGTGCCAGCAGCTTAGAGACAGGGGAAGACGAG. It specifies CASSLETGEDE. The full-length CDR3 reads as CASSLETGEDEQYF. The chain has TRBV5-4 and TRBJ2-7; TRBD1 aligns across 8 bases. The observed sequence ends 3 residues before the CDR3 terminus, with the missing tail filled in from the germline J gene. The CDR3 sequence is 14 residues long. The V gene's germline CDR1 is SGHNT and CDR2 YYREEE (reference sequence). Germline trimming cut 2 bases from V and 5 bases from J; bases unmatched to any gene: 6.

CDR3 loop: CASSPHREGASPLHF. CDR3 bases read: TGTGCCAGCAGCCCACACAGGGAAGGGGCTTCACCC. This sequence joins TRBV5-8 and TRBJ1-6, with D possibly TRBD1 on 6 matching bases. From the germline J gene comes the end of the CDR3, since the read stops 3 residues before it. This CDR3 has 15 amino acids. Trimming shortened V by 4 bases and J by 9 bases, and 17 bases separated the two germline ends. The germline gives CDR1 SGHTS, CDR2 YDEGEE.

Remarks on this clone: The read halts 3 residues ahead of the CDR3 end, with the missing end drawn from the germline J gene. The rearrangement joins TRBV20-1 to TRBJ2-2, with 7 nucleotides matching TRBD2. This CDR3 contains 17 residues. V lost 0 bases, J lost 3 bases, and 10 bases stayed unmatched. Germline CDR1 reads DFQATT; CDR2 reads SNEGSKA (reference sequence). CDR3 bases read: TGCAGTGCTAGAGATCGGGCGCGGGAGACCGACACCGGGGAG. Amino acid sequence: CSARDRARETDTGE. The whole CDR3 protein is CSARDRARETDTGELFF.

About this clone itself: Read coverage stops 3 residues before the CDR3 terminus; the germline J gene supplies the remainder. The genes are TRBV11-1 and TRBJ2-7; TRBD2 matches at 10 bases. The length of the CDR3 is 14 residues. Losses at the gene ends were 4 bases for V and 3 bases for J; bases not matched to a gene: 3. Germline V gene data show CDR1 as SGHAT and CDR2 as FQDESV (reference sequence). The CDR3 bases that were read are TGTGCCAGCAGCTGGACTAGCGGTCTCTACGAG. Amino acids: CASSWTSGLYE. The CDR3 as a whole reads CASSWTSGLYEQYF.

In the case of this clone: The CDR3 end lies 3 residues beyond the end of the read and is filled in from the germline J gene. The chain recombines TRBV2 with TRBJ1-1, with D maybe TRBD1 (6 bases). Germline values: CDR1 SNHLY, CDR2 FYNNEI. There are 11 residues in the CDR3. CDR3 in amino acids: CATLDSFEAFF. CDR3 DNA, as far as it was read: TGTGCCACCCTGGACAGTTTCGAA.

As regards this clone: The read terminates 3 residues ahead of where the CDR3 ends, so the germline J gene completes it. The chain joins TRBV6-1 to TRBJ2-7; no reliable D call. V was pared by 2 bases and J by 2 bases, with 22 bases between. Germline CDR1 is MNHNS and CDR2 is SASEGT. The CDR3 is 18 amino acids. CDR3: CASSEPLAVAVSPYEQYF. Incomplete CDR3 DNA: TGTGCCAGCAGTGAACCCCTCGCCGTGGCAGTCTCCCCCTACGAG.

Concerning this clone: Read data end 3 residues before the CDR3 end; the end is taken from the germline J gene. The chain is built from TRBV2 and TRBJ2-7, with TRBD1 matching over 10 bases. Germline CDR1 reads SNHLY; CDR2 reads FYNNEI. V lost 5 bases and J lost 4; bases outside the gene matches: 5. This CDR3 has 14 residues. The sequenced CDR3 bases are TGTGCCAGCAGTAACCGGGACAGGGGTTACGAG. Its translation: CASSNRDRGYE. The CDR3 as a whole reads CASSNRDRGYEQYF.

The CDR3: CASTRGFEQFF. CDR3 bases read: TGTGCCAGCACCCGAGGGTTTGAG. The rearrangement joins TRBV7-9 to TRBJ2-1; possibly TRBD2 for D (5 bases). The read comes to an end 3 residues before the CDR3 does, leaving the germline J gene to fill in the end. CDR1 is SEHNR and CDR2 is FQNEAQ in the germline V gene (reference sequence). The CDR3 covers 11 residues. V was pared by 7 bases and J by 9 bases, with 10 bases between.

In regard to this clone: The read gets to within 3 residues of the CDR3 end, and the germline J gene fills in the rest. The rearrangement uses TRBV2 and TRBJ2-5; 9 positions agree with TRBD2. CDR1 and CDR2 (germline): SNHLY, FYNNEI. The CDR3 has 17 amino acids. The junction had 13 bases not matched to a gene; V was cut back by 3 bases and J by 5 bases. The CDR3 protein is CASSEAGFGLAMETQYF. CDR3 DNA (partial): TGTGCCAGCAGTGAGGCGGGATTTGGACTAGCGATGGAGACC.

A word on this clone: The missing CDR3 end, 3 residues past where the read stops, is filled in from the germline J gene. The rearrangement uses TRBV7-2 and TRBJ2-5; 7 positions agree with TRBD2. Trimming cost V 5 bases and J 5 bases; bases outside gene matches: 2. CDR1 is SGHTA, CDR2 FQGNSA, per germline. The CDR3 length is 12 residues. CDR3 bases read: TGTGCCAGCAGCCGAGCGGGGGAGACC. It codes for CASSRAGET. The whole CDR3 is CASSRAGETQYF. Combining the CDR3 with reference TRBV7-2 and TRBJ2-5 gives the whole variable domain GAGVSQSPSNKVTEKGKDVELRCDPISGHTALYWYRQSLGQGLEFLIYFQGNSAPDKSGLPSDRFSAERTGGSVSTLTIQRTQQEDSAVYLCASSRAGETQYFGPGTRLLVL.

Note on this clone: The read terminates 3 residues before the CDR3 end, so the remaining end is supplied by the germline J gene. The chain carries TRBV27 and TRBJ2-7; maybe TRBD1 (6 bases). CDR3 length: 13 amino acids. The germline V gene encodes CDR1 MNHEY and CDR2 SMNVEV (reference sequence). V shed 6 bases and J shed 2 bases, with 11 bases lying between them. CDR3 DNA, as far as it was read: TGTGCCAGCAGGACAGGAACAACCTACGAG. As protein: CASRTGTTYE. The entire CDR3 protein reads CASRTGTTYEQYF.

Notes on this clone: The DNA ends 3 residues before the CDR3 does, and the rest of the CDR3 is filled in from the germline J gene. The chain uses TRBV5-6 and TRBJ1-2; the match to TRBD1 covers 7 bases. Trimming cost V 6 bases and J 0 bases; bases outside gene matches: 8. Germline assignment: CDR1 SGHDT and CDR2 YYEEEE. This CDR3 is built from 15 residues. CDR3 residues: CASTSPDRANYGYTF. The CDR3 bases that were read are TGTGCCAGCACCTCCCCTGACAGGGCTAACTATGGC.

Notes on this clone: The read ends 3 residues early relative to the CDR3; the germline J gene fills the gap. The chain combines TRBV24-1 with TRBJ2-1; 7 nucleotides align to TRBD2. This CDR3 contains 17 residues. Germline trimming cut 2 bases from V and 4 bases from J; bases unmatched to any gene: 10. Germline V CDR1 and CDR2: KGHDR, SFDVKD. The CDR3 is CATSDSRRGDLYNEQFF. The part of the CDR3 DNA that was read is TGTGCCACCAGTGATTCGCGACGGGGGGATCTATACAATGAG.

Details on this clone: With the read ending 3 residues before the CDR3 end, the germline J gene is used to fill in that end. This sequence joins TRBV5-4 and TRBJ2-3; the D gene is possibly TRBD2 (6 bases). The CDR3 contains 14 residues. Germline V gives CDR1 SGHNT, CDR2 YYREEE (reference sequence). With 3 bases removed from V and 2 bases from J, the gap between germline ends came to 10 bases. The chain's CDR3 is CASSWTTSTDTQYF. The CDR3 DNA, read in part, is TGTGCCAGCAGCTGGACTACATCCACAGATACG.

As regards this clone: The CDR3 end is not reached by the read, which stops 3 residues before it; the germline J gene fills it in. This sequence joins TRBV7-9 and TRBJ2-5; 7 bases agree with TRBD2. The germline gives CDR1 SEHNR, CDR2 FQNEAQ (reference sequence). Trimming cost V 0 bases and J 5 bases; bases outside gene matches: 3. The CDR3 contains 14 residues. This CDR3 is CASSLATSRETQYF. CDR3 DNA (partial): TGTGCCAGCAGCTTAGCGACTAGCCGGGAGACC.